The 3 T cell receptor beta chains listed next were all sequenced from one sample in a study of blood T cell repertoires in COVID-19 (dated by TCRdb to 2018 to 2021). Libraries were constructed by the immunoSEQ multiplex PCR assay. TCRdb took this table from immuneACCESS and kept in-frame rearrangements with V and J called. Such tables lack part of the clones; where checked against another copy, unresolved V genes explain under half of the gap, and the rest is unexplained. In all, the sample holds fewer than 130,000 clones, and over 60% of those were seen once. Clones ranked in the top ten supply around 16% of the sample. Sequencing used peripheral blood. These receptor sequences come from a woman older than 75 with active or convalescent COVID-19.

The chain joins TRBV28 to TRBJ1-2; perhaps TRBD1 as D (5 bases). V was cut by 3 bases and J by 4 bases, with 12 bases left in between. From germline, CDR1 is MDHEN and CDR2 SYDVKM. The CDR3 is 14 amino acids. CDR3 in amino acids: CASSLGRAAYGYTF. The DNA for the CDR3 is TGTGCCAGCAGTTTGGGCAGGGCCGCCTATGGCTACACCTTC.

The chain joins TRBV30 to TRBJ2-1; TRBD1 might be the D (6 bases). The V gene lost 0 bases and the J gene lost 8 bases, with 14 bases spanning the gap. This CDR3 contains 14 residues. In germline, CDR1 is GTSNPN, CDR2 SVGIG (reference sequence). The CDR3 sequence: CAWSVGGSWDEQFF. CDR3 DNA: TGTGCCTGGAGTGTTGGGGGCTCGTGGGATGAGCAGTTCTTC.

The CDR3 sequence is CASSPLGGLAKNIQYF. The CDR3 DNA reads as TGTGCCAGCTCACCCCTGGGGGGGCTAGCCAAAAACATTCAGTACTTC. The chain employs TRBV18 and TRBJ2-4, with D possibly matching TRBD2 (7 bases). Germline-derived CDR1 and CDR2 are KGHSH and LQKENI. Trimming took 3 bases from V and 0 from J, leaving 12 bases between them. This CDR3 is 16 amino acids long.